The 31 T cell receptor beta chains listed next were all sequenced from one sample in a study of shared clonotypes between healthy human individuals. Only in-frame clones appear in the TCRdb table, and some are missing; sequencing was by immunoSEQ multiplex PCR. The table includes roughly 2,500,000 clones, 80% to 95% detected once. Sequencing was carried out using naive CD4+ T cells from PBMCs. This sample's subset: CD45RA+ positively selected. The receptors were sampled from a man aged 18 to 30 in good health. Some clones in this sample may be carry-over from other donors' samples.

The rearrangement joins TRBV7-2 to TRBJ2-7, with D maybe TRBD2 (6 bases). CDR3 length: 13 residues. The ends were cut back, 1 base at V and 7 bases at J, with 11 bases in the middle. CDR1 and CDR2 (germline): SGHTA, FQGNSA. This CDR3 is CASSLGRVGEQYF. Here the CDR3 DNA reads TGTGCCAGCAGCTTAGGGAGGGTGGGGGAGCAGTACTTC.

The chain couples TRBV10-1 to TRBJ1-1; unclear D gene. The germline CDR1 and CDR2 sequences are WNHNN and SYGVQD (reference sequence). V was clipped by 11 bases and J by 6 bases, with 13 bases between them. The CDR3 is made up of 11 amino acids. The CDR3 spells CARGGKAEAFF. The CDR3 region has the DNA TGCGCCCGAGGAGGGAAGGCTGAAGCTTTCTTT.

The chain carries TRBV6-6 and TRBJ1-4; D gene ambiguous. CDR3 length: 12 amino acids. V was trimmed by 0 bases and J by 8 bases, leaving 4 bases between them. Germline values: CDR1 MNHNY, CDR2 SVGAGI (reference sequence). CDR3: CASSYSEEKLFF. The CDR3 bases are TGTGCCAGCAGTTACTCAGAAGAAAAACTGTTTTTT.

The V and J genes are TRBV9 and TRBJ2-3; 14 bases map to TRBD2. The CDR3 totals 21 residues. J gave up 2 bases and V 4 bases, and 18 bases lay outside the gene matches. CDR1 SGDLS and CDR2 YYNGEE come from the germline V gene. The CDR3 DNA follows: TGTGCCAGCAGCCCAACGACTCGTAGGACTAGCGGGAGGCAGACCACAGATACGCAGTATTTT. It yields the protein CASSPTTRRTSGRQTTDTQYF.

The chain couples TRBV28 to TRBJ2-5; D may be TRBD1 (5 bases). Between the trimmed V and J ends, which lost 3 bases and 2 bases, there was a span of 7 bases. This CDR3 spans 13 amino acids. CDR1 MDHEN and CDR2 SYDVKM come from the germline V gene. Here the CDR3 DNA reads TGTGCCAGCAGTTTGACAGAACAAGAGACCCAGTACTTC. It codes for CASSLTEQETQYF.

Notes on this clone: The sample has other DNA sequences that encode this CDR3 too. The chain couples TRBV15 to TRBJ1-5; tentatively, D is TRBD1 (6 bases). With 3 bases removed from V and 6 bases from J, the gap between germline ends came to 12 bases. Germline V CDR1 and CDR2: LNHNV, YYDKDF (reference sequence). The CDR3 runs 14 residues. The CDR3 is CATSRGGAGQPQHF. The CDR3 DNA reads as TGTGCCACCAGCAGGGGGGGGGCGGGTCAGCCCCAGCATTTT.

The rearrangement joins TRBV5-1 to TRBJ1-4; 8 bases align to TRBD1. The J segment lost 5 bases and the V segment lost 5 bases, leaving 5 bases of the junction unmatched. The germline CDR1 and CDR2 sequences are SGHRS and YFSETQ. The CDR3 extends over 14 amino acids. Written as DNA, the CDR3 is TGCGCCAGCAGTCTACAGGGGGAAAATGAAAAACTGTTTTTT. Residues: CASSLQGENEKLFF.

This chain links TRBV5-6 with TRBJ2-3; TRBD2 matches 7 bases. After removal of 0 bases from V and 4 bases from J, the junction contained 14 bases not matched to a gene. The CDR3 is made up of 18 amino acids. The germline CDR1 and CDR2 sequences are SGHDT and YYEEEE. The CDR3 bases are TGTGCCAGCAGCTTGGTCGGATGGGCGGGAGTAGGGGCAGATACGCAGTATTTT. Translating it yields CASSLVGWAGVGADTQYF. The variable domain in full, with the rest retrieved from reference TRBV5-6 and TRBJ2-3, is DAGVTQSPTHLIKTRGQQVTLRCSPKSGHDTVSWYQQALGQGPQFIFQYYEEEERQRGNFPDRFSGHQFPNYSSELNVNALLLGDSALYLCASSLVGWAGVGADTQYFGPGTRLTVL.

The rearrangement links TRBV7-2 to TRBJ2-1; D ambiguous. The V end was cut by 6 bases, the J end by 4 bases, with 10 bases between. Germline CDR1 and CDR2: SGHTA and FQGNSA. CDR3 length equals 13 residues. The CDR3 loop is CASRYDLYNEQFF. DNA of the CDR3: TGTGCCAGCAGATATGACTTATACAATGAGCAGTTCTTC.

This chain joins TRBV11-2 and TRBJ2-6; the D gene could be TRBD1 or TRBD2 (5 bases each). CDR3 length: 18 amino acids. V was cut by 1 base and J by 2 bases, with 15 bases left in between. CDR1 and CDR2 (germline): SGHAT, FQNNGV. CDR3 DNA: TGTGCCAGCAGCTTAGGTGCGAGGTGGGGACCTGGGGCCAACGTCCTGACTTTC. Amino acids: CASSLGARWGPGANVLTF.

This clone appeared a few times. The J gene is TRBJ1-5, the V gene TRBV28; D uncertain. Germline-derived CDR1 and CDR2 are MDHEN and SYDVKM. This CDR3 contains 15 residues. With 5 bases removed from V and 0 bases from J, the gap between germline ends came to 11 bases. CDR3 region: CASSAGDNSNQPQHF. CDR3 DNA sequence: TGTGCCAGCAGTGCCGGTGATAATAGCAATCAGCCCCAGCATTTT.

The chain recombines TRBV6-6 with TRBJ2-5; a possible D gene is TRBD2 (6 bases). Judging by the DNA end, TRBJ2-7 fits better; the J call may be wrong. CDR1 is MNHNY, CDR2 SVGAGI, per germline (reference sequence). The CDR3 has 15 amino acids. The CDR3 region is CASSYSPDAGYEQYF. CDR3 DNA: TGTGCCAGCAGTTACTCCCCGGACGCGGGGTACGAGCAGTACTTC.

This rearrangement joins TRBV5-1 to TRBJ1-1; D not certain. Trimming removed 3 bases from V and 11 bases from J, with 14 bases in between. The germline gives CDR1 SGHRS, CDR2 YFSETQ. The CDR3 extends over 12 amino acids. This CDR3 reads CASSSGRDAAFF. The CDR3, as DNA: TGCGCCAGCAGCTCGGGTAGGGATGCGGCTTTCTTT.

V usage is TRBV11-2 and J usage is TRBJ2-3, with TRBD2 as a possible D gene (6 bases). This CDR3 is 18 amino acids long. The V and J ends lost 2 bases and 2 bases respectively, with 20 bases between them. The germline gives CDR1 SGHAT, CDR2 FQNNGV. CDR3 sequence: CASSLRRAVAGYTDTQYF. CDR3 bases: TGTGCCAGCAGCTTAAGGAGGGCCGTGGCGGGGTACACAGATACGCAGTATTTT.

The CDR3: CASTPPGQSETQYF. In DNA, the CDR3 is TGTGCCTCCACCCCGCCGGGACAGTCAGAGACCCAGTACTTC. This sequence joins TRBV30 and TRBJ2-5, with 7 bases fitting TRBD1. From germline, CDR1 is GTSNPN and CDR2 SVGIG (reference sequence). CDR3 size: 14 residues. The junction had 12 bases not matched to a gene; V was cut back by 7 bases and J by 4 bases. The full variable domain, rest sourced from reference TRBV30 and TRBJ2-5, is SQTIHQWPATLVQPVGSPLSLECTVEGTSNPNLYWYRQAAGRGLQLLFYSVGIGQISSEVPQNLSASRPQDRQFILSSKKLLLSDSGFYLCASTPPGQSETQYFGPGTRLLVL.

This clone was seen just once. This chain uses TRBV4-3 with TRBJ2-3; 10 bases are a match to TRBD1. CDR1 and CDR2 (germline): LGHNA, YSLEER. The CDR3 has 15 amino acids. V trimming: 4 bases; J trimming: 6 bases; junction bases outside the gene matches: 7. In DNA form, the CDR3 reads TGCGCCAGCAGCCCCTCCGGGACAGGGGAGGATACGCAGTATTTT. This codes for CASSPSGTGEDTQYF.

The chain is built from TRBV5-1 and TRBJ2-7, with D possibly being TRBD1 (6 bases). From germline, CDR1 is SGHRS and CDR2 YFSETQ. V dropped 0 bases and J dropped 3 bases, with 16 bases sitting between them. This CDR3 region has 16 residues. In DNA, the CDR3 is TGCGCCAGCAGCTTGGCCCCACAGGGTTCCGACTACGAGCAGTACTTC. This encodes CASSLAPQGSDYEQYF. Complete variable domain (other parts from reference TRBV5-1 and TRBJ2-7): KAGVTQTPRYLIKTRGQQVTLSCSPISGHRSVSWYQQTPGQGLQFLFEYFSETQRNKGNFPGRFSGRQFSNSRSEMNVSTLELGDSALYLCASSLAPQGSDYEQYFGPGTRLTVT.

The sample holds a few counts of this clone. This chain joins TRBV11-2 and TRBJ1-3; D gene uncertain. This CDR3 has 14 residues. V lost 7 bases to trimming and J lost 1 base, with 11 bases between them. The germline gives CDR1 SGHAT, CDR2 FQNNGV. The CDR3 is CASMEAGSGNTIYF. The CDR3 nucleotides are TGTGCCAGCATGGAAGCGGGATCTGGAAACACCATATATTTT. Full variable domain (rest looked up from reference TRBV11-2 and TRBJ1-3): EAGVAQSPRYKIIEKRQSVAFWCNPISGHATLYWYQQILGQGPKLLIQFQNNGVVDDSQLPKDRFSAERLKGVDSTLKIQPAKLEDSAVYLCASMEAGSGNTIYFGEGSWLTVV.

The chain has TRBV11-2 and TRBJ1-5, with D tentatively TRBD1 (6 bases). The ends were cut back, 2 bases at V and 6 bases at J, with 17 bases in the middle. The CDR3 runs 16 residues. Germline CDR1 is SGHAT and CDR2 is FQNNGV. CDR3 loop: CASSLFGAGGPQPQHF. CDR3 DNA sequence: TGTGCCAGCAGCTTATTTGGGGCGGGGGGCCCTCAGCCCCAGCATTTT.

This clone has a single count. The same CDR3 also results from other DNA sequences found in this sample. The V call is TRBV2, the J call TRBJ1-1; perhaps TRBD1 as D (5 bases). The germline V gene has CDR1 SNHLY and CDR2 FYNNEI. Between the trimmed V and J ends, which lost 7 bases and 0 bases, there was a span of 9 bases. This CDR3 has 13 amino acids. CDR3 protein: CASTRGVNTEAFF. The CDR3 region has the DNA TGTGCCAGCACCCGGGGGGTGAACACTGAAGCTTTCTTT.

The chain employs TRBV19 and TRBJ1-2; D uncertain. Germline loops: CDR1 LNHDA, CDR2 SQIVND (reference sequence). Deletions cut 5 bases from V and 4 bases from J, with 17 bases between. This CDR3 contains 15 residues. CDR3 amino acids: CASSPRTGATYGYTF. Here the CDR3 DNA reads TGTGCCAGTAGTCCGCGGACCGGAGCAACCTATGGCTACACCTTC.

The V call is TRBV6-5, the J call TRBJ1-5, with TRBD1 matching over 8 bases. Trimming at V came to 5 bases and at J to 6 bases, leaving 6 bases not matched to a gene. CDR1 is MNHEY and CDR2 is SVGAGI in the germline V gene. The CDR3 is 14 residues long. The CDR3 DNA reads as TGTGCCAGCAGTCGGTACAGGGGGGCTCAGCCCCAGCATTTT. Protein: CASSRYRGAQPQHF.

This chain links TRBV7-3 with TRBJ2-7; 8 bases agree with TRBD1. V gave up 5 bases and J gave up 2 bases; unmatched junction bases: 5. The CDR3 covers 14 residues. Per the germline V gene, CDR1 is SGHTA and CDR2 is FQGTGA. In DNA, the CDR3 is TGTGCCAGCAGCCTGGACAGGGTGGCCTACGAGCAGTACTTC. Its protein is CASSLDRVAYEQYF.

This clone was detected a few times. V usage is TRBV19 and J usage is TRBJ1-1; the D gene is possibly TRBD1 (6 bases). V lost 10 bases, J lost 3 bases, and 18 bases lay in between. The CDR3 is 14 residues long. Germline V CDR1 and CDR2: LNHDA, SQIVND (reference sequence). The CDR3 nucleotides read TGTGCCACCCAAAAAAGGACAGCTGACACTGAAGCTTTCTTT. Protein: CATQKRTADTEAFF.

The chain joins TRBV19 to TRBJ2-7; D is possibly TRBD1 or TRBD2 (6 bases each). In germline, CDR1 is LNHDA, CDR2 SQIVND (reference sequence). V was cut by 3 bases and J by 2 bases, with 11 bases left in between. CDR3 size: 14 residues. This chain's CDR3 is CASSMEGDTYEQYF. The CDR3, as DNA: TGTGCCAGTAGTATGGAGGGGGATACCTACGAGCAGTACTTC. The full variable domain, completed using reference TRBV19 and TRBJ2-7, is DGGITQSPKYLFRKEGQNVTLSCEQNLNHDAMYWYRQDPGQGLRLIYYSQIVNDFQKGDIAEGYSVSREKKESFPLTVTSAQKNPTAFYLCASSMEGDTYEQYFGPGTRLTVT.

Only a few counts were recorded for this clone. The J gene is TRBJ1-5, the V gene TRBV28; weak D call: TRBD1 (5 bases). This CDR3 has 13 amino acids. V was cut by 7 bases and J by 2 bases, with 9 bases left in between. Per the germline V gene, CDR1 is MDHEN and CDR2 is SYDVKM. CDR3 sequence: CASTARGNQPQHF. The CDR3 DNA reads TGTGCCAGCACGGCCAGGGGCAATCAGCCCCAGCATTTT.

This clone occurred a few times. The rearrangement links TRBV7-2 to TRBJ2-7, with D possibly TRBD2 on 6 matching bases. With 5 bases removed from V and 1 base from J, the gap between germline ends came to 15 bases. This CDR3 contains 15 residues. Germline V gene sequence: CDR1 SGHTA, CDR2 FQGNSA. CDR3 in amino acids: CASSPTSWPSYEQYF. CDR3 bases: TGTGCCAGCAGCCCGACTAGTTGGCCGTCCTACGAGCAGTACTTC.

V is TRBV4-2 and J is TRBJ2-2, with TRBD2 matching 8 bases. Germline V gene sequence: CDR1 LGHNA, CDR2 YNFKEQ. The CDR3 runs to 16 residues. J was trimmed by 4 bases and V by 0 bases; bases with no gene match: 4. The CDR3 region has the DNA TGTGCCAGCAGCCAAGATCAAGCGGGAGTCACCGGGGAGCTGTTTTTT. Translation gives CASSQDQAGVTGELFF.

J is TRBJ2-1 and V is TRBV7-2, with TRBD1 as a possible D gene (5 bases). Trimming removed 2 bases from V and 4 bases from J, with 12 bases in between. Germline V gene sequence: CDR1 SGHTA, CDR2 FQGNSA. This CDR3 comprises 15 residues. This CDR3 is CASSLQGYSYNEQFF. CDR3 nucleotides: TGTGCCAGCAGCTTACAGGGTTACTCGTACAATGAGCAGTTCTTC.

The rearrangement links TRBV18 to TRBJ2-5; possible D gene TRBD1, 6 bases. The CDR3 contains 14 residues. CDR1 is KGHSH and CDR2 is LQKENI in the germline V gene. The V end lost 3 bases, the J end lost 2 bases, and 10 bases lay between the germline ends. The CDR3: CASSPPQGQETQYF. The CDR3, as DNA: TGTGCCAGCTCACCCCCTCAGGGGCAAGAGACCCAGTACTTC. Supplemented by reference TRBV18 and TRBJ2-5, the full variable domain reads NAGVMQNPRHLVRRRGQEARLRCSPMKGHSHVYWYRQLPEEGLKFMVYLQKENIIDESGMPKERFSAEFPKEGPSILRIQQVVRGDSAAYFCASSPPQGQETQYFGPGTRLLVL.

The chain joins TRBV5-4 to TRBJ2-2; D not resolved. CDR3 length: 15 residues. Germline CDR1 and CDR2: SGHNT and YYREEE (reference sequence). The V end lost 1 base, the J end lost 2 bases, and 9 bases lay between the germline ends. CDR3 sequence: CASSLFGVNTGELFF. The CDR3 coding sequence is TGTGCCAGCAGCTTGTTTGGGGTAAACACCGGGGAGCTGTTTTTT.